Listed here are 21 T cell receptor beta chains from one sample, sequenced in a study of blood T cell repertoires in COVID-19. Sequencing used immunoSEQ multiplex PCR; TCRdb keeps in-frame clones, though not all of them. This sample has about 250,000 clones; approximately 84% occur once, and the top ten carry more than 1.5%. What was sequenced was PBMCs or T cells enriched from blood (not recorded which). These receptors originate from a man in his forties or fifties who had recovered from COVID-19.

This clone was counted once. The chain has TRBV7-9 and TRBJ1-2; D is unclear. Germline lookup yields CDR1 SEHNR and CDR2 FQNEAQ (reference sequence). The germline V and J ends were trimmed by 5 bases and 6 bases, with 22 bases remaining between them. The CDR3 extends over 16 amino acids. DNA of the CDR3: TGTGCCAGCAGCGAGGGCCGCATTGACGTGGACGATGGCTACACCTTC. Protein sequence: CASSEGRIDVDDGYTF.

This clone appeared many times. This rearrangement joins TRBV25-1 to TRBJ2-2; D perhaps matches TRBD1 (5 bases). The germline V and J ends were trimmed by 1 base and 3 bases, with 6 bases remaining between them. Germline values: CDR1 MGHDK, CDR2 SYGVNS. The CDR3 totals 14 residues. The CDR3 coding sequence is TGTGCCAGCAGTGAATCCAGGGACACCGGGGAGCTGTTTTTT. It codes for CASSESRDTGELFF.

The chain recombines TRBV4-1 with TRBJ2-7; D is uncertain. Germline V lookup: CDR1 MGHRA, CDR2 YSYEKL. The CDR3 length is 15 residues. Trimming took 2 bases from V and 7 from J, leaving 18 bases between them. The chain's CDR3 is CASSQLPQTSGEQYF. In DNA, the CDR3 is TGCGCCAGCAGCCAATTGCCACAGACCTCTGGGGAGCAGTACTTC.

The V call is TRBV25-1, the J call TRBJ2-1; 7 nucleotides match TRBD2. The CDR3 contains 14 residues. J lost 4 bases, V lost 4 bases, and 4 bases had no gene match. CDR1 MGHDK and CDR2 SYGVNS come from the germline V gene. The CDR3 spells CASSVGLEYNEQFF. The CDR3 bases are TGTGCCAGCAGTGTAGGACTAGAATACAATGAGCAGTTCTTC.

Here the CDR3 reads CASSRMPGIDQPQHF. The CDR3 coding sequence is TGCGCCAGCAGCCGAATGCCAGGGATCGATCAGCCCCAGCATTTT. The chain couples TRBV4-1 to TRBJ1-5, with TRBD1 as a possible D gene (5 bases). Germline-derived CDR1 and CDR2 are MGHRA and YSYEKL. This CDR3 is built from 15 residues. Between the trimmed V and J ends, which lost 4 bases and 5 bases, there was a span of 15 bases.

The V and J genes are TRBV6-2 or TRBV6-3 and TRBJ2-3; 8 nucleotides line up with TRBD2. This CDR3 is 19 amino acids long. V shed 2 bases, J shed 2 bases, and the junction held 15 bases outside the gene matches. Germline CDR1 and CDR2: MNHEY and SVGEGT. In nucleotides, the CDR3 is TGTGCCAGCAGTTACAATCCCCGGACTAGCAAGAGCCTCACAGATACGCAGTATTTT. It codes for CASSYNPRTSKSLTDTQYF.

The rearrangement uses TRBV12-5 and TRBJ1-5; tentatively, D is TRBD1 (6 bases). V was clipped by 7 bases and J by 7 bases, with 17 bases between them. Germline lookup yields CDR1 LGHNT and CDR2 FRNRAP. CDR3 size: 14 residues. CDR3 bases: TGTGCTAGTGCTCGGGACATAATTAACCAGCCCCAGCATTTT. It yields the protein CASARDIINQPQHF. The full variable domain, in which reference TRBV12-5 and TRBJ1-5 provide the parts outside the CDR3, is DARVTQTPRHKVTEMGQEVTMRCQPILGHNTVFWYRQTMMQGLELLAYFRNRAPLDDSGMPKDRFSAEMPDATLATLKIQPSEPRDSAVYFCASARDIINQPQHFGDGTRLSIL.

This chain connects TRBV29-1 to TRBJ1-4, with a weak D call TRBD1 (5 bases). The germline gives CDR1 SQVTM, CDR2 ANQGSEA. This CDR3 region has 11 residues. V was pared by 7 bases and J by 10 bases, with 13 bases between. The CDR3 spells CSGADGGKLFF. CDR3 sequence (DNA): TGCAGCGGGGCCGACGGGGGAAAACTGTTTTTT.

This sequence joins TRBV7-2 and TRBJ2-3; 9 positions agree with TRBD2. This CDR3 has 15 residues. CDR1 is SGHTA, CDR2 FQGNSA, per germline. After removal of 4 bases from V and 2 bases from J, the junction contained 4 bases not matched to a gene. CDR3 in amino acids: CASSSRLADTDTQYF. The CDR3 coding sequence is TGTGCCAGCAGCTCGAGACTAGCGGACACAGATACGCAGTATTTT.

This clone was found once. The rearrangement joins TRBV19 to TRBJ1-1; the D gene is possibly TRBD1 (5 bases). The CDR3 is made up of 14 amino acids. Germline V gives CDR1 LNHDA, CDR2 SQIVND (reference sequence). V shed 3 bases and J shed 3 bases, with 11 bases lying between them. The CDR3 sequence is CASSMQGEDTEAFF. As DNA, the CDR3 is TGTGCCAGTAGTATGCAGGGTGAGGACACTGAAGCTTTCTTT.

The genes are TRBV9 and TRBJ2-3, with 8 bases fitting TRBD2. Trimming removed 3 bases from V and 6 bases from J; junction bases left unmatched: 12. There are 16 residues in the CDR3. Per germline, CDR1 SGDLS and CDR2 YYNGEE. The CDR3 sequence is CASSANFGTRVDTQYF. The CDR3, as DNA: TGTGCCAGCAGCGCGAACTTCGGGACTAGGGTGGATACGCAGTATTTT.

CDR3 residues: CASTQTPGLAGDPGKEQYF. The CDR3 coding sequence is TGTGCCAGCACCCAGACCCCCGGACTAGCGGGAGATCCCGGTAAGGAGCAGTACTTC. The V and J genes are TRBV27 and TRBJ2-7, with 13 bases fitting TRBD2. The length of the CDR3 is 19 residues. The germline V gene has CDR1 MNHEY and CDR2 SMNVEV (reference sequence). With 7 bases clipped from V and 7 bases from J, the junction kept 22 bases outside the gene matches.

CDR3 sequence reads: CASSPTVSLNEKLFF. CDR3 bases: TGTGCCAGCTCACCCACGGTTTCCCTTAATGAAAAACTGTTTTTT. The chain is built from TRBV18 and TRBJ1-4; D unresolved. The CDR3 sequence is 15 residues long. The germline gives CDR1 KGHSH, CDR2 LQKENI. Trimming took off 3 bases at V and 4 bases at J, with 12 bases between the two ends.

The genes are TRBV6-5 and TRBJ2-7; 9 nucleotides agree with TRBD1. The CDR3 length is 14 residues. V was pared by 6 bases and J by 1 base, with 4 bases of the junction left unmatched. Germline V lookup: CDR1 MNHEY, CDR2 SVGAGI. The CDR3 sequence is CASSHDRGSYEQYF. CDR3 DNA sequence: TGTGCCAGCAGCCACGACAGGGGGTCCTACGAGCAGTACTTC.

The chain joins TRBV27 to TRBJ2-7, with 10 bases lining up with TRBD2. V trimming: 3 bases; J trimming: 0 bases; junction bases outside the gene matches: 8. The germline V gene encodes CDR1 MNHEY and CDR2 SMNVEV (reference sequence). This CDR3 has 17 amino acids. The CDR3 nucleotides are TGTGCCAGCAGTTTGCTAGCGGGAGTACCCCACTCCTACGAGCAGTACTTC. This translates into CASSLLAGVPHSYEQYF.

V gene TRBV7-9 combines with J gene TRBJ1-5, with TRBD1 as a possible D gene (5 bases). V was cut by 11 bases and J by 4 bases, with 15 bases left in between. Looked up from germline, CDR1 is SEHNR and CDR2 is FQNEAQ (reference sequence). The CDR3 is made up of 13 amino acids. Here the CDR3 reads CAGSGGGNQPQHF. In DNA, the CDR3 is TGTGCCGGATCGGGGGGGGGAAATCAGCCCCAGCATTTT.

The chain recombines TRBV29-1 with TRBJ1-3, with D possibly matching TRBD1 (6 bases). Trimming cost V 1 base and J 4 bases, with 20 bases left between them. Germline loops: CDR1 SQVTM, CDR2 ANQGSEA. CDR3 size: 17 residues. Here the CDR3 DNA reads TGCAGCGTTGAAGCCATGACAGGTTCTCGCTGGGGAAACACCATATATTTT. It encodes CSVEAMTGSRWGNTIYF.

The rearrangement links TRBV5-8 to TRBJ2-7; 9 bases are shared with TRBD1. Germline-derived CDR1 and CDR2 are SGHTS and YDEGEE. The J segment lost 5 bases and the V segment lost 4 bases, leaving 16 bases of the junction unmatched. The CDR3 is 17 amino acids. CDR3 region: CASSPIRTGVGIHEQYF. For the CDR3, the DNA is TGTGCCAGCAGCCCAATCCGGACAGGGGTTGGGATCCACGAGCAGTACTTC.

The chain uses TRBV27 and TRBJ1-1, with D uncertain. V was pared by 3 bases and J by 2 bases, with 10 bases between. Germline V gives CDR1 MNHEY, CDR2 SMNVEV (reference sequence). This CDR3 has 14 residues. This CDR3 is CASSLSFPNTEAFF. The CDR3 DNA reads as TGTGCCAGCAGTTTGAGTTTCCCTAACACTGAAGCTTTCTTT.

This chain joins TRBV4-2 and TRBJ1-2; D ambiguous. Trimming took off 0 bases at V and 7 bases at J, with 12 bases between the two ends. The CDR3 consists of 14 residues. Germline V gene sequence: CDR1 LGHNA, CDR2 YNFKEQ. CDR3 sequence: CASSQDRRAGGYTF. CDR3 in DNA: TGTGCCAGCAGCCAAGATCGGAGGGCTGGTGGCTACACCTTC.

The DNA of the CDR3 is TGTGCCAGCAGTTTAGCAGGGGGGAACTATGGCTACACCTTC. Residues: CASSLAGGNYGYTF. The rearrangement joins TRBV27 to TRBJ1-2; TRBD1 matches at 7 bases. The CDR3 is 14 amino acids. The J segment lost 2 bases and the V segment lost 2 bases, leaving 2 bases of the junction unmatched. Germline loops: CDR1 MNHEY, CDR2 SMNVEV (reference sequence).